The 28 T cell receptor beta chains presented below share a single source sample, sequenced in a study of patients and donors after allogeneic stem cell transplantation. MiXCR, run by TCRdb on the RT-PCR reads, gives a single entry per CDR3 protein. Counted here are a few hundred thousand distinct CDR3 sequences, around two fifths occurring once; the ten biggest clones make up approximately 10%. The sequencing sample was made of blood, either unsorted or a sorted T cell fraction (not recorded which). Every receptor here comes from a human donor who was either an allogeneic HSCT recipient or a stem cell or donor lymphocyte infusion donor (not recorded which). It is not recorded whose cells these are; they may come from a transplant donor.

This rearrangement joins TRBV4-1 to TRBJ2-2; possible D gene TRBD2, 6 bases. Germline-derived CDR1 and CDR2 are MGHRA and YSYEKL. CDR3 length: 16 residues. V dropped 0 bases and J dropped 4 bases, with 12 bases sitting between them. The CDR3 region is CASSQEWRGTTGELFF. CDR3 nucleotide sequence: TGCGCCAGCAGCCAAGAATGGAGGGGAACCACCGGGGAGCTGTTTTTT.

This clonotype was counted a few times. This sequence joins TRBV4-1 and TRBJ1-4; 7 positions agree with TRBD1. This CDR3 is built from 17 residues. The junction had 13 bases not matched to a gene; V was cut back by 2 bases and J by 7 bases. Looked up from germline, CDR1 is MGHRA and CDR2 is YSYEKL. The CDR3 is CASSQIGATGYREKLFF. CDR3 in DNA: TGCGCCAGCAGCCAAATAGGCGCGACAGGGTATCGTGAAAAACTGTTTTTT.

This clonotype was seen a handful of times. V is TRBV5-5 and J is TRBJ1-4; the D is unclear. Trimming pared 4 bases from V and 10 bases from J, leaving 17 bases between. Germline V gene data show CDR1 as SGHKS and CDR2 as YYEKEE (reference sequence). There are 14 residues in the CDR3. CDR3 residues: CASSTDPRVGKLFF. The CDR3 region has the DNA TGTGCCAGCAGCACCGACCCACGAGTCGGAAAACTGTTTTTT. Full variable domain (outside the CDR3, taken from reference TRBV5-5 and TRBJ1-4): DAGVTQSPTHLIKTRGQQVTLRCSPISGHKSVSWYQQVLGQGPQFIFQYYEKEERGRGNFPDRFSARQFPNYSSELNVNALLLGDSALYLCASSTDPRVGKLFFGSGTQLSVL.

The chain uses TRBV6-2 or TRBV6-3 and TRBJ1-2; the D is unclear. Germline-derived CDR1 and CDR2 are MNHEY and SVGEGT. Deletions cut 2 bases from V and 0 bases from J, with 10 bases between. The CDR3 runs to 15 residues. The CDR3 DNA is TGTGCCAGCAGTTACGTACGGATTTCTAACTATGGCTACACCTTC. As protein: CASSYVRISNYGYTF.

The chain is built from TRBV13 and TRBJ2-5, with TRBD2 matching 13 bases. Losses at the gene ends were 0 bases for V and 3 bases for J; bases not matched to a gene: 4. Germline CDR1 is PRHDT and CDR2 is FYEKMQ (reference sequence). This CDR3 is built from 17 residues. CDR3 sequence: CASSLGYGTSGEETQYF. CDR3 sequence (DNA): TGTGCCAGCAGCTTAGGGTATGGGACTAGCGGGGAAGAGACCCAGTACTTC.

The chain recombines TRBV30 with TRBJ1-4; 8 positions match TRBD1. The CDR3 length is 14 residues. The J segment lost 7 bases and the V segment lost 2 bases, leaving 6 bases of the junction unmatched. CDR1 GTSNPN and CDR2 SVGIG come from the germline V gene (reference sequence). The CDR3 DNA reads as TGTGCCTGGAGTAAAGACAGGGGCGGTGAAAAACTGTTTTTT. The encoded protein is CAWSKDRGGEKLFF.

This clonotype was detected only a few times. The chain is built from TRBV30 and TRBJ1-1; 9 bases are shared with TRBD1. J lost 5 bases, V lost 4 bases, and 5 bases had no gene match. The CDR3 is 13 amino acids. CDR1 is GTSNPN and CDR2 is SVGIG in the germline V gene (reference sequence). For the CDR3, the DNA is TGTGCCTGGAATCCCGGGACAGGGACTGAAGCTTTCTTT. Amino acids: CAWNPGTGTEAFF. The full variable domain, its missing parts supplied by reference TRBV30 and TRBJ1-1, is SQTIHQWPATLVQPVGSPLSLECTVEGTSNPNLYWYRQAAGRGLQLLFYSVGIGQISSEVPQNLSASRPQDRQFILSSKKLLLSDSGFYLCAWNPGTGTEAFFGQGTRLTVV.

The CDR3 DNA sequence: TGTGCCATCAGTGAGGCAAACTCACAAGAGACCCAGTACTTC. Protein: CAISEANSQETQYF. The chain is built from TRBV10-3 and TRBJ2-5; D is undetermined. Trimming shortened V by 2 bases and J by 2 bases, and 9 bases separated the two germline ends. Germline CDR1 and CDR2: ENHRY and SYGVKD. This CDR3 has 14 amino acids.

V is TRBV12-3 or TRBV12-4 and J is TRBJ2-5, with 11 bases that match TRBD2. Germline trimming cut 5 bases from V and 4 bases from J; bases unmatched to any gene: 3. The CDR3 has 14 amino acids. The CDR3 DNA follows: TGTGCCAGCAGTACAGGACTAGCGGGAGAGACCCAGTACTTC. Protein: CASSTGLAGETQYF.

This clonotype was counted a few times. The chain uses TRBV5-6 and TRBJ2-3, with D uncertain. The CDR3 is made up of 11 amino acids. Trimming removed 9 bases from V and 3 bases from J, with 8 bases in between. CDR1 is SGHDT, CDR2 YYEEEE, per germline. CDR3 DNA: TGTGCCAAAATCGTGACAGATACGCAGTATTTT. Protein sequence: CAKIVTDTQYF.

The V call is TRBV30, the J call TRBJ1-2; no reliable D call. Trimming stripped 0 bases from V and 5 bases from J, with 16 bases between. This CDR3 region has 15 residues. From germline, CDR1 is GTSNPN and CDR2 SVGIG (reference sequence). This CDR3 reads CAWSVRRASGYGYTF. CDR3 DNA sequence: TGTGCCTGGAGTGTCCGAAGGGCCTCTGGGTATGGCTACACCTTC.

The V call is TRBV10-3, the J call TRBJ1-1, with 7 positions matching TRBD1. The length of the CDR3 is 14 residues. Per germline, CDR1 ENHRY and CDR2 SYGVKD. V was clipped by 0 bases and J by 6 bases; unmatched bases: 4. The CDR3 loop reads CAISESAQGPEAFF. CDR3 in DNA: TGTGCCATCAGTGAGTCGGCACAGGGGCCTGAAGCTTTCTTT.

The chain's CDR3 is CATSRPWTSGASGELFF. The DNA for the CDR3 is TGTGCCACCAGCCGGCCCTGGACTAGCGGGGCCTCCGGGGAGCTGTTTTTT. V and J are TRBV24-1 and TRBJ2-2; 12 bases line up with TRBD2. Germline V gives CDR1 KGHDR, CDR2 SFDVKD. Trimming removed 7 bases from V and 6 bases from J; junction bases left unmatched: 11. The CDR3 contains 17 residues.

The V call is TRBV6-1, the J call TRBJ1-5; D call uncertain. The V end was cut by 2 bases, the J end by 5 bases, with 4 bases between. Germline values: CDR1 MNHNS, CDR2 SASEGT. The CDR3 consists of 12 residues. CDR3 sequence (DNA): TGTGCCAGCAGTGAAATTTATCAGCCCCAGCATTTT. Its translation: CASSEIYQPQHF.

This clonotype has just a few counts. The chain combines TRBV7-2 with TRBJ1-2; D gene uncertain. CDR3 size: 16 residues. Trimming took off 1 base at V and 6 bases at J, with 18 bases between the two ends. The germline V gene has CDR1 SGHTA and CDR2 FQGNSA. In nucleotides, the CDR3 is TGTGCCAGCAGCTTAGGTCCCAGTCCTAGGTTGAATGGCTACACCTTC. It is translated as CASSLGPSPRLNGYTF.

This clonotype occurred a few times. V and J are TRBV5-1 and TRBJ2-1; perhaps TRBD1 as D (6 bases). CDR1 is SGHRS, CDR2 YFSETQ, per germline. Trimming stripped 1 base from V and 1 base from J, with 9 bases between. This CDR3 spans 15 amino acids. CDR3 sequence: CASSLLGTSYNEQFF. The CDR3 DNA reads TGCGCCAGCAGCTTGTTGGGGACATCCTACAATGAGCAGTTCTTC. Looking up the rest from reference TRBV5-1 and TRBJ2-1 gives the full variable domain: KAGVTQTPRYLIKTRGQQVTLSCSPISGHRSVSWYQQTPGQGLQFLFEYFSETQRNKGNFPGRFSGRQFSNSRSEMNVSTLELGDSALYLCASSLLGTSYNEQFFGPGTRLTVL.

V is TRBV4-2 and J is TRBJ2-2, with D possibly being TRBD1 (6 bases). This CDR3 comprises 15 residues. Trimming pared 1 base from V and 3 bases from J, leaving 9 bases between. Per germline, CDR1 LGHNA and CDR2 YNFKEQ. The CDR3 DNA reads as TGTGCCAGCAGCCAAGTTAAGGGGGACACCGGGGAGCTGTTTTTT. This encodes CASSQVKGDTGELFF.

J is TRBJ2-1 and V is TRBV9; TRBD2 agrees at 7 bases. The CDR3 covers 17 residues. V gave up 0 bases and J gave up 6 bases; unmatched junction bases: 12. Germline loops: CDR1 SGDLS, CDR2 YYNGEE. The CDR3 here is CASSVVAQWGGSNEQFF. CDR3 bases: TGTGCCAGCAGCGTAGTAGCTCAGTGGGGGGGTAGCAATGAGCAGTTCTTC.

This clonotype was seen ten or more times. V and J are TRBV5-1 and TRBJ2-1; no reliable D call. The length of the CDR3 is 16 residues. Germline assignment: CDR1 SGHRS and CDR2 YFSETQ. Deletions cut 3 bases from V and 5 bases from J, with 18 bases between. CDR3 nucleotides: TGCGCCAGCAGCTCCCAAGGGCTAGGCATTCACAATGAGCAGTTCTTC. Translating it yields CASSSQGLGIHNEQFF.

The chain uses TRBV9 and TRBJ1-2, with D perhaps matching TRBD1 (5 bases). Per germline, CDR1 SGDLS and CDR2 YYNGEE. The CDR3 contains 13 residues. Trimming pared 4 bases from V and 8 bases from J, leaving 15 bases between. The CDR3 sequence: CASSPRFRGGYTF. The CDR3, as DNA: TGTGCCAGCAGCCCTCGTTTCCGGGGGGGCTACACCTTC.

This clonotype was observed once. V usage is TRBV12-3 or TRBV12-4 and J usage is TRBJ1-3; perhaps TRBD1 as D (5 bases). The CDR3 runs to 16 residues. The germline V and J ends were trimmed by 2 bases and 2 bases, with 13 bases remaining between them. CDR3 residues: CASSLWSGGTGNTIYF. The CDR3 region has the DNA TGTGCCAGCAGTTTATGGTCGGGGGGGACTGGAAACACCATATATTTT.

The chain combines TRBV7-2 with TRBJ1-2; no reliable D call. Germline loops: CDR1 SGHTA, CDR2 FQGNSA. The CDR3 consists of 14 residues. Trimming removed 5 bases from V and 0 bases from J, with 10 bases in between. The CDR3 DNA reads as TGTGCCAGCAGCCCAGCGGGGACTAACTATGGCTACACCTTC. It codes for CASSPAGTNYGYTF.

Many counts were recorded for this clonotype. The rearrangement joins TRBV20-1 to TRBJ1-6, with 7 positions matching TRBD1. Trimming at V came to 6 bases and at J to 0 bases, leaving 14 bases not matched to a gene. This CDR3 has 18 amino acids. CDR1 DFQATT and CDR2 SNEGSKA come from the germline V gene (reference sequence). The CDR3 spells CSAIQGQQWSSYNSPLHF. For the CDR3, the DNA is TGCAGTGCAATTCAGGGACAGCAATGGAGCTCCTATAATTCACCCCTCCACTTT.

V and J are TRBV4-2 and TRBJ2-2, with TRBD1 matching over 7 bases. The CDR3 totals 16 residues. V lost 0 bases to trimming and J lost 4 bases; unmatched junction nucleotides: 5. The germline gives CDR1 LGHNA, CDR2 YNFKEQ. CDR3 nucleotide sequence: TGTGCCAGCAGCCAAGAGCGACAGGGTGGCACCGGGGAGCTGTTTTTT. Amino acid sequence: CASSQERQGGTGELFF.

This clonotype appeared a few times. The rearrangement links TRBV15 to TRBJ2-7; D remains ambiguous. This CDR3 has 13 amino acids. Germline-derived CDR1 and CDR2 are LNHNV and YYDKDF (reference sequence). Between the trimmed V and J ends, which lost 3 bases and 5 bases, there was a span of 11 bases. Here the CDR3 DNA reads TGTGCCACCAGCAGCAGCAGGTTGAACGAGCAGTACTTC. Translation: CATSSSRLNEQYF. The full variable domain, in which reference TRBV15 and TRBJ2-7 provide the parts outside the CDR3, is DAMVIQNPRYQVTQFGKPVTLSCSQTLNHNVMYWYQQKSSQAPKLLFHYYDKDFNNEADTPDNFQSRRPNTSFCFLDIRSPGLGDTAMYLCATSSSRLNEQYFGPGTRLTVT.

Remarks on this clonotype: At one of its ends the junction is not consistent with the germline gene, which may arise from a read error. The V and J genes are TRBV6-1 and TRBJ1-5, with D uncertain. The CDR3 runs to 15 residues. The germline V gene encodes CDR1 MNHNS and CDR2 SASEGT. The CDR3, as DNA: TGTGCCAGCAGCGAAGCTGGCAGGACCAATCAGCCCCAGCATTTT. This gives the protein CASSEAGRTNQPQHF.

The chain couples TRBV11-1 to TRBJ1-1, with unresolved D. V lost 5 bases to trimming and J lost 3 bases, with 13 bases between them. This CDR3 contains 14 residues. Looked up from germline, CDR1 is SGHAT and CDR2 is FQDESV (reference sequence). CDR3 nucleotides: TGTGCCAGCAGCGAAGGAATTAAGGACACTGAAGCTTTCTTT. This encodes CASSEGIKDTEAFF.

A few counts support this clonotype. V is TRBV7-2 and J is TRBJ1-5; the D is unclear. In germline, CDR1 is SGHTA, CDR2 FQGNSA. The CDR3 is 14 amino acids. V was shortened by 1 base and J by 7 bases, with 11 bases between the two germline ends. The CDR3 protein is CASSLEAVGQPQHF. As DNA, the CDR3 is TGTGCCAGCAGCTTAGAGGCGGTAGGGCAGCCCCAGCATTTT.